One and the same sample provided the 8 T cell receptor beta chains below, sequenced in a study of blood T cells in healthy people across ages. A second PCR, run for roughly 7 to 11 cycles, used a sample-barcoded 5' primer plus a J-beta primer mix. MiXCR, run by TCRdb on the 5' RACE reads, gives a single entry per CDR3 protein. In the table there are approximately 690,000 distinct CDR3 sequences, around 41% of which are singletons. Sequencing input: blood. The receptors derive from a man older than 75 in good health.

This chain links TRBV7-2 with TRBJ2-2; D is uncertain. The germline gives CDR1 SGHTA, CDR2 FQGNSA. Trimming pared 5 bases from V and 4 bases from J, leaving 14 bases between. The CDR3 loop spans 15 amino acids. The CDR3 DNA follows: TGTGCCAGCAGCCCCAACCCGGTCCCCACCGGGGAGCTGTTTTTT. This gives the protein CASSPNPVPTGELFF.

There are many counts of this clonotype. CDR3 DNA sequence: TGCGCCAGCAGCTTGGGGGCGGCCTATGGCTACACCTTC. It yields the protein CASSLGAAYGYTF. This chain links TRBV5-1 with TRBJ1-2; D remains unclear. V lost 0 bases to trimming and J lost 4 bases, with 7 bases between them. Germline V gene data show CDR1 as SGHRS and CDR2 as YFSETQ. The CDR3 is 13 residues long.

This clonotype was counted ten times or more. The CDR3 DNA reads as TGTGCCAGCAGCTCCCCCCCCGGGGTCTGGAATGAGCAGTTCTTC. Translating gives CASSSPPGVWNEQFF. V usage is TRBV7-2 and J usage is TRBJ2-1; D may be TRBD2 (5 bases). V dropped 4 bases and J dropped 7 bases, with 17 bases sitting between them. The CDR3 contains 15 residues. Germline loops: CDR1 SGHTA, CDR2 FQGNSA.

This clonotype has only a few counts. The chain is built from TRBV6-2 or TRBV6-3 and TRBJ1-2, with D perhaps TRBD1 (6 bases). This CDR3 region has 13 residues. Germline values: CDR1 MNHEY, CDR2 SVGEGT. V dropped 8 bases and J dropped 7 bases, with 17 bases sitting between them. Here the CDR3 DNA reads TGTGCCAGCGCCTGGGGGCCAGTTGGTGGCTACACCTTC. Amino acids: CASAWGPVGGYTF.

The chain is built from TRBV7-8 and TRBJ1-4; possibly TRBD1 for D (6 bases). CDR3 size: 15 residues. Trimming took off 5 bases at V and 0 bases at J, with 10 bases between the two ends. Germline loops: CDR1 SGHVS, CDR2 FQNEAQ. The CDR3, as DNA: TGTGCCAGCAGCCTAGGGGGAACAACTAATGAAAAACTGTTTTTT. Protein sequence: CASSLGGTTNEKLFF.

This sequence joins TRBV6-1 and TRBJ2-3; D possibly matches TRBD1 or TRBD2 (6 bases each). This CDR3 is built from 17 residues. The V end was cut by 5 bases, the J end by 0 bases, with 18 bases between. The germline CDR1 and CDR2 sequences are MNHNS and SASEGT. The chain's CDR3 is CASSPHHGGLSTDTQYF. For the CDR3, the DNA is TGTGCCAGCAGTCCACACCATGGGGGGCTTAGCACAGATACGCAGTATTTT.

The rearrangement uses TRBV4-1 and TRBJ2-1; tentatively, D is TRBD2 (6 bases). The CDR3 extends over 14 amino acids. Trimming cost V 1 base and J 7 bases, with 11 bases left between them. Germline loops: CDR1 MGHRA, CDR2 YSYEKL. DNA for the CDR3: TGCGCCAGCAGCCAAGGGACTAACGCTAATGAGCAGTTCTTC. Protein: CASSQGTNANEQFF.

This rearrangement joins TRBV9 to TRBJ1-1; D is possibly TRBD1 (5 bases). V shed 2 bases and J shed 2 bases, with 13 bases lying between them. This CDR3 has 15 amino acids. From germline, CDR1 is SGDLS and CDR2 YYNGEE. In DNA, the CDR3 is TGTGCCAGCAGCGTCCTAGGGACGCACAACACTGAAGCTTTCTTT. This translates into CASSVLGTHNTEAFF. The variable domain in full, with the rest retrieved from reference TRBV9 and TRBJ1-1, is DSGVTQTPKHLITATGQRVTLRCSPRSGDLSVYWYQQSLDQGLQFLIQYYNGEERAKGNILERFSAQQFPDLHSELNLSSLELGDSALYFCASSVLGTHNTEAFFGQGTRLTVV.